The next 16 T cell receptor beta chains were all read from a single sample in a study of blood T cell repertoires in COVID-19. TCRdb's copy holds only in-frame clones and misses some; the assay was immunoSEQ multiplex PCR. The table has tens of thousands of clones, nearly 90% seen once. Sequenced: peripheral blood. The receptor source for this set is a man aged 55 to 69 with COVID-19, enrolled during active disease.

The chain recombines TRBV7-9 with TRBJ2-3, with D hard to call. The germline V and J ends were trimmed by 5 bases and 9 bases, with 12 bases remaining between them. The CDR3 runs 12 residues. Per germline, CDR1 SEHNR and CDR2 FQNEAQ (reference sequence). The CDR3 protein is CASSQDRGTQYF. The CDR3 DNA is TGTGCCAGCAGCCAAGATCGAGGAACGCAGTATTTT.

The chain couples TRBV5-6 to TRBJ2-1, with 10 bases aligning to TRBD1. Germline V gene data show CDR1 as SGHDT and CDR2 as YYEEEE. CDR3 length: 14 residues. Losses at the gene ends were 4 bases for V and 6 bases for J; bases not matched to a gene: 4. CDR3 sequence (DNA): TGTGCCAGCAGCCCCGGGACAGGGGTCAATGAGCAGTTCTTC. Its translation is CASSPGTGVNEQFF.

The gene calls are TRBV20-1 and TRBJ2-3; the match to TRBD1 covers 9 bases. This CDR3 is 19 amino acids long. The V segment lost 3 bases and the J segment 3 bases; nucleotides outside the gene matches: 19. CDR1 is DFQATT, CDR2 SNEGSKA, per germline (reference sequence). CDR3 sequence reads: CSASAARGLQGARTDTQYF. The DNA of the CDR3 is TGCAGTGCTAGTGCCGCACGAGGCTTACAGGGGGCGCGGACAGATACGCAGTATTTT.

The chain employs TRBV27 and TRBJ1-6, with TRBD1 identical over 9 bases. CDR1 is MNHEY and CDR2 is SMNVEV in the germline V gene (reference sequence). The CDR3 extends over 13 amino acids. V shed 6 bases, J shed 8 bases, and the junction held 2 bases outside the gene matches. Here the CDR3 DNA reads TGTGCCAGCAGCAGGGACAGGGATTCACCCCTCCACTTT. Protein: CASSRDRDSPLHF.

The gene calls are TRBV6-5 and TRBJ2-2; TRBD2 matches at 8 bases. The CDR3 contains 14 residues. Germline V CDR1 and CDR2: MNHEY, SVGAGI. Trimming removed 11 bases from V and 4 bases from J; junction bases left unmatched: 9. The CDR3 region is CACRRGGFTGELFF. In DNA form, the CDR3 reads TGTGCCTGCCGCCGGGGGGGGTTCACCGGGGAGCTGTTTTTT.

The chain couples TRBV11-2 to TRBJ2-5, with D possibly matching TRBD1 (7 bases). CDR1 is SGHAT, CDR2 FQNNGV, per germline. The CDR3 extends over 12 amino acids. Trimming cost V 6 bases and J 5 bases, with 10 bases left between them. CDR3 residues: CASSSGGETQYF. The DNA of the CDR3 is TGTGCCAGCAGTTCAGGGGGGGAGACCCAGTACTTC.

This clone was observed once. The rearrangement joins TRBV5-1 to TRBJ2-1; the match to TRBD2 covers 16 bases. The V segment lost 4 bases and the J segment 6 bases; nucleotides outside the gene matches: 13. This CDR3 has 19 residues. In germline, CDR1 is SGHRS, CDR2 YFSETQ. CDR3 amino acids: CASSLSGTSGRALLNEQFF. CDR3 bases: TGCGCCAGCAGCCTATCCGGGACTAGCGGGAGGGCCTTACTCAATGAGCAGTTCTTC.

This sequence joins TRBV4-2 and TRBJ2-3; 7 nucleotides match TRBD2. The germline V gene encodes CDR1 LGHNA and CDR2 YNFKEQ. J was trimmed by 7 bases and V by 5 bases; bases with no gene match: 9. The length of the CDR3 is 14 residues. Written as DNA, the CDR3 is TGTGCCAGCAGCAAGCTCGGGGAGGGTCATACGCAGTATTTT. Its protein is CASSKLGEGHTQYF.

The J gene is TRBJ2-2, the V gene TRBV5-1; the D gene is possibly TRBD1 (6 bases). The length of the CDR3 is 14 residues. Germline CDR1 SGHRS, CDR2 YFSETQ. V shed 5 bases and J shed 0 bases, with 8 bases lying between them. CDR3 protein: CASRQGSNTGELFF. The CDR3 bases are TGCGCCAGCAGACAGGGCTCGAACACCGGGGAGCTGTTTTTT. The full variable domain, with the rest looked up from reference TRBV5-1 and TRBJ2-2, is KAGVTQTPRYLIKTRGQQVTLSCSPISGHRSVSWYQQTPGQGLQFLFEYFSETQRNKGNFPGRFSGRQFSNSRSEMNVSTLELGDSALYLCASRQGSNTGELFFGEGSRLTVL.

This sequence joins TRBV29-1 and TRBJ2-7; weak D call: TRBD2 (6 bases). CDR3 length: 13 amino acids. Germline CDR1 and CDR2: SQVTM and ANQGSEA. Trimming left V 7 bases short and J 5 bases short, with 18 bases between. Here the CDR3 reads CSAKPHGGDEQYF. In DNA, the CDR3 is TGCAGCGCCAAACCCCACGGGGGAGACGAGCAGTACTTC.

The chain carries TRBV6-5 and TRBJ2-2, with TRBD1 identical over 10 bases. The CDR3 loop spans 15 amino acids. V lost 6 bases to trimming and J lost 6 bases; unmatched junction nucleotides: 7. Germline V gene data show CDR1 as MNHEY and CDR2 as SVGAGI. The CDR3 nucleotides read TGTGCCAGCAGACGGGACAGGGGATGGGCCGGGGAGCTGTTTTTT. It yields the protein CASRRDRGWAGELFF.

The chain combines TRBV4-3 with TRBJ2-3; D is possibly TRBD2 (5 bases). V lost 3 bases, J lost 1 base, and 8 bases lay in between. CDR1 is LGHNA, CDR2 YSLEER, per germline. There are 14 residues in the CDR3. DNA for the CDR3: TGCGCCAGCAGCCAGGTACTAGGCACAGATACGCAGTATTTT. Protein product: CASSQVLGTDTQYF.

CDR3 sequence: CASSPLRGGRETQYF. CDR3 DNA: TGTGCCAGCAGCCCTCTGAGAGGGGGCAGGGAGACCCAGTACTTC. The V call is TRBV3-1 (or the pseudogene TRBV3-2), the J call TRBJ2-5, with 7 bases aligning to TRBD1. Germline CDR1 and CDR2: LGHDT and YNNKEL (reference sequence). The CDR3 consists of 15 residues. V shed 4 bases, J shed 5 bases, and the junction held 10 bases outside the gene matches.

This clone occurred once. This rearrangement joins TRBV5-8 to TRBJ1-1; D may be TRBD1 (5 bases). This CDR3 is 13 amino acids long. CDR1 and CDR2 from the germline V gene are SGHTS and YDEGEE. Between the trimmed V and J ends, which lost 6 bases and 1 base, there was a span of 10 bases. The CDR3 spells CASTRQSNTEAFF. CDR3 coding DNA: TGTGCCAGCACCCGACAGTCGAACACTGAAGCTTTCTTT.

The V and J genes are TRBV5-1 and TRBJ1-2, with 8 bases that match TRBD1. Germline V gene data show CDR1 as SGHRS and CDR2 as YFSETQ. Trimming removed 0 bases from V and 7 bases from J; junction bases left unmatched: 5. This CDR3 contains 14 residues. CDR3 in DNA: TGCGCCAGCAGCTTGGGACAGGGGACGGGTGGCTACACCTTC. Residues: CASSLGQGTGGYTF.

V gene TRBV3-1 (or the pseudogene TRBV3-2) combines with J gene TRBJ2-7; no firm D call. Trimming removed 1 base from V and 2 bases from J, with 6 bases in between. Germline V gene lookup returns CDR1 LGHDT and CDR2 YNNKEL (reference sequence). The CDR3 has 13 residues. CDR3 residues: CASSQVLAYEQYF. The CDR3 DNA reads TGTGCCAGCAGCCAAGTTCTCGCCTACGAGCAGTACTTC.